This T cell receptor beta chain was found in a study of blood T cell repertoires in COVID-19. Study details: Acute and convalescent COVID-19 samples came from the United States, Italy and Spain. Sample material is recorded as cDNA or gDNA derived from T cells, B-cell-depleted T cells, or PBMCs.

Trimming cost V 4 bases and J 13 bases, with 23 bases left between them. CDR1 is LGHDT and CDR2 is YNNKEL in the germline V gene (reference sequence). The CDR3 totals 16 residues. In the authors' methods: Estimated nucleated cell counts came from reference gene primer amplification. Here immunoSEQ multiplex PCR was the method, and the copy in TCRdb shows in-frame clones only, minus some. The V and J calls and clone size were taken over from that table, and D and trimming were inferred from the DNA. The sample contains tens of thousands of clones, 72% of which appear only once. Seattle enrolled patients during active infection and tracked them longitudinally.

This chain connects TRBV3-1 (or the pseudogene TRBV3-2) to TRBJ1-6; possible D gene TRBD1, 6 bases. The source is a woman aged 65 to 85 with COVID-19, enrolled during active disease. Sequencing was performed on peripheral blood. The CDR3 here is CASSLQATGSGDPLHF. As DNA, the CDR3 is TGTGCCAGCAGCCTACAAGCTACAGGGTCCGGTGACCCCCTCCACTTT.